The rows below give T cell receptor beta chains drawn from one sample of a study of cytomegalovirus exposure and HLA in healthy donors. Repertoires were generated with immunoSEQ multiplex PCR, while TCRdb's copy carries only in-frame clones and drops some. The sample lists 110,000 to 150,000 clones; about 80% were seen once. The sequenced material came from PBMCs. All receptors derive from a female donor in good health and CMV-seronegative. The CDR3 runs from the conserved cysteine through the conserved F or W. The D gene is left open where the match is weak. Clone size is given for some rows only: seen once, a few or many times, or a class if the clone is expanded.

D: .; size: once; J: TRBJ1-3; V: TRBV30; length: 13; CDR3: CAWSLSSGNTIYF; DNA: TGTGCCTGGAGCTTGAGCTCTGGAAACACCATATATTTT
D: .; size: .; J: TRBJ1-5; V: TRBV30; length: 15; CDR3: CAWSGVGGFNQPQHF; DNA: TGTGCCTGGAGTGGAGTTGGAGGGTTCAATCAGCCCCAGCATTTT
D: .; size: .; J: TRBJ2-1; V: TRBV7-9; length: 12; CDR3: CSSSLGQGEQFF; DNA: TGTTCCAGCAGCTTAGGTCAGGGTGAGCAGTTCTTC
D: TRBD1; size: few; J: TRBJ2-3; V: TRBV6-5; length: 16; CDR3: CASSYSEPGQSSTQYF; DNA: TGTGCCAGCAGTTACTCGGAGCCGGGACAGAGCTCTACGCAGTATTTT
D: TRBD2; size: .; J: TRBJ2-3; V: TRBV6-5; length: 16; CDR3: CASSYTGLASSDTQYF; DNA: TGTGCCAGCAGTTACACTGGACTAGCGAGCTCAGATACGCAGTATTTT
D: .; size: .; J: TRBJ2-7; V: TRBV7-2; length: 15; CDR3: CASSLLGGDSYEQYF; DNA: TGTGCCAGCAGCTTACTAGGTGGTGACTCCTACGAGCAGTACTTC
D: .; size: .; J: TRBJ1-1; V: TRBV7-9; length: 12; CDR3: CATKKSPGPAFF; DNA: TGTGCCACTAAGAAATCGCCCGGTCCCGCTTTCTTT
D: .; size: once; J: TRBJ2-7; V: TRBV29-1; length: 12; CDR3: CSVIADSYEQYF; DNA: TGCAGCGTTATAGCAGATTCCTACGAGCAGTACTTC
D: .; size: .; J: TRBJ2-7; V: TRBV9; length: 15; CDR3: CASSVESGAAYEQYF; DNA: TGTGCCAGCAGCGTAGAATCGGGAGCCGCCTACGAGCAGTACTTC
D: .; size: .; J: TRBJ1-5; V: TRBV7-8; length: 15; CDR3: CASSLGAGGRQPQHF; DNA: TGTGCCAGCAGCTTAGGGGCCGGAGGTCGTCAGCCCCAGCATTTT
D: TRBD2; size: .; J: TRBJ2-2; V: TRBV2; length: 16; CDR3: CASREREVRSTGELFF; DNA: TGTGCCAGCAGGGAGCGGGAGGTCCGGTCCACCGGGGAGCTGTTTTTT
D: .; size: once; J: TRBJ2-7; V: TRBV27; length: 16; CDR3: CASSLSSGGPPREQYF; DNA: TGTGCCAGCAGTTTATCTAGCGGAGGTCCCCCCCGCGAGCAGTACTTC
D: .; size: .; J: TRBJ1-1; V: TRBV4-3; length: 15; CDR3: CASSQDSGFGTEAFF; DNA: TGCGCCAGCAGCCAAGATTCCGGGTTTGGGACTGAAGCTTTCTTT
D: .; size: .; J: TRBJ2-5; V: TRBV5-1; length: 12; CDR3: CASSLGRETQYF; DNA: TGCGCCAGCAGCTTGGGGCGGGAGACCCAGTACTTC
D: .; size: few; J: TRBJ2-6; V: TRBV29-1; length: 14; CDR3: CSVVTGPGANVLTF; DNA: TGCAGCGTGGTTACAGGACCTGGGGCCAACGTCCTGACTTTC
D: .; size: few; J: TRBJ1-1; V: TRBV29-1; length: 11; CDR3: CSVVGGREAFF; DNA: TGCAGCGTTGTGGGGGGTCGTGAAGCTTTCTTT
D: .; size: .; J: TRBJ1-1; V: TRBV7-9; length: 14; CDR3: CASSLGSMNTEAFF; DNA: TGTGCCAGCAGCTTAGGCAGTATGAACACTGAAGCTTTCTTT
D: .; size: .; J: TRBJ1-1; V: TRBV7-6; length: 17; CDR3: CASSLSPLGARSTEAFF; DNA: TGTGCCAGCAGCTTATCTCCCCTAGGGGCCCGGAGCACTGAAGCTTTCTTT
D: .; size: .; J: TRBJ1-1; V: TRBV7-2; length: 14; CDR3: CASSLEGVLTEAFF; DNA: TGTGCCAGCAGCTTAGAGGGAGTATTAACTGAAGCTTTCTTT
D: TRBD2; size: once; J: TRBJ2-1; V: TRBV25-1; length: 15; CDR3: CASGGASGGKNEQFF; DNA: TGTGCCAGCGGTGGGGCTAGCGGGGGTAAAAATGAGCAGTTCTTC
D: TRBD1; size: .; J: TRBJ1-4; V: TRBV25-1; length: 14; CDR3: CASSRQGINEKLFF; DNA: TGTGCCAGCAGTCGACAGGGGATTAATGAAAAACTGTTTTTT
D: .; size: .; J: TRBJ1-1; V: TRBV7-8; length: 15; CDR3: CASSLERRMGTEAFF; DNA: TGTGCCAGCAGCTTAGAAAGGAGAATGGGCACTGAAGCTTTCTTT
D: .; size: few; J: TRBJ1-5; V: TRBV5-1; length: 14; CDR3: CASSPDSPNQPQHF; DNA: TGCGCCAGCAGCCCGGACAGCCCCAATCAGCCCCAGCATTTT
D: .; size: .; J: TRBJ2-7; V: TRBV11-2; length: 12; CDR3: CASSPGRIVQYF; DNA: TGTGCCAGCAGCCCTGGCAGGATTGTGCAGTACTTC
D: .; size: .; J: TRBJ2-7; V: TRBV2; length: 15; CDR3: CASSVSGMNSYEQYF; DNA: TGTGCCAGCAGTGTGTCAGGGATGAACTCCTACGAGCAGTACTTC
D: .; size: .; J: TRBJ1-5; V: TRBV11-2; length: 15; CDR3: CASSLGTLINQPQHF; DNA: TGTGCCAGCAGCTTGGGGACACTTATCAATCAGCCCCAGCATTTT
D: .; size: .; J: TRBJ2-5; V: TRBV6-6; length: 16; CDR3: CASRGGTLGRQETQYF; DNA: TGTGCCAGCAGGGGTGGGACTTTGGGACGCCAAGAGACCCAGTACTTC
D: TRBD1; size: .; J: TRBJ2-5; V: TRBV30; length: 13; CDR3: CAWRQGMGETQYF; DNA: TGTGCCTGGAGACAGGGGATGGGGGAGACCCAGTACTTC
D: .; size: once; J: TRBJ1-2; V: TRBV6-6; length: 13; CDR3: CASRGEGRYGYTF; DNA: TGTGCCAGCAGGGGGGAGGGGCGATATGGCTACACCTTC
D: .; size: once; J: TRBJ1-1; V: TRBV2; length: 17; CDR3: CASKSERGKWLNTEAFF; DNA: TGTGCCAGCAAGAGTGAAAGGGGGAAGTGGCTGAACACTGAAGCTTTCTTT
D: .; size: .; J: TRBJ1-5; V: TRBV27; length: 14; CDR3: CASSFTGEGRPQHF; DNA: TGTGCCAGCAGTTTCACGGGGGAAGGGAGGCCCCAGCATTTT
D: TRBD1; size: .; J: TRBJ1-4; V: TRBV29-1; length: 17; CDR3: CSVEGRDSSSLGEKLFF; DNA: TGCAGCGTTGAAGGCCGGGACAGTAGTTCCCTGGGCGAAAAACTGTTTTTT
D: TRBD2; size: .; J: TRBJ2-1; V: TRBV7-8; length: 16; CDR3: CASSLYSRTSGNEQFF; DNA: TGTGCCAGCAGCTTATATTCTAGGACTAGCGGTAATGAGCAGTTCTTC
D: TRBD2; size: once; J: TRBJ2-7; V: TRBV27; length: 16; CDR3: CASSLRIAGVSYEQYF; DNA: TGTGCCAGCAGTTTACGTATAGCGGGAGTCTCCTACGAGCAGTACTTC
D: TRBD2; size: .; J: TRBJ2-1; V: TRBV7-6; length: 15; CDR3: CASSSERGAYYEQFF; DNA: TGTGCCAGCAGCTCGGAGCGGGGGGCTTACTATGAGCAGTTCTTC
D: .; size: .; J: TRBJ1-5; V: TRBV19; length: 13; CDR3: CASKWGVNQPQHF; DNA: TGTGCCTCAAAGTGGGGGGTTAATCAGCCCCAGCATTTT
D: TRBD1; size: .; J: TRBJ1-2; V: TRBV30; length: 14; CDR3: CAWSLTGANYGYTF; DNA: TGTGCCTGGAGCCTGACAGGGGCTAACTATGGCTACACCTTC
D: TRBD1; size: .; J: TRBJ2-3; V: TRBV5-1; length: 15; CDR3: CASTQDRGESDTQYF; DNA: TGCGCCAGCACCCAGGACAGGGGCGAATCAGATACGCAGTATTTT
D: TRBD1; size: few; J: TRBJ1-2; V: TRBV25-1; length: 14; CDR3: CASSDPGTGNGYTF; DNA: TGTGCCAGCAGTGACCCCGGGACAGGGAATGGCTACACCTTC
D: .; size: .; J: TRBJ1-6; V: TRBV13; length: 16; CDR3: CASSPQGTTVNSPLHF; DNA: TGTGCCAGCAGCCCACAGGGAACGACGGTTAATTCACCCCTCCACTTT
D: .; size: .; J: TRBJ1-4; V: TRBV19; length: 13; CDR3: CASSIATNEKLFF; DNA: TGTGCCAGTAGTATCGCAACTAATGAAAAACTGTTTTTT
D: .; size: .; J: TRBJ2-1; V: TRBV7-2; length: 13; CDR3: CASSSPSREEQFF; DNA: TGTGCCAGCAGCTCTCCATCCCGGGAAGAGCAGTTCTTC
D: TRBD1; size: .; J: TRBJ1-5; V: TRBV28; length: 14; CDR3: CASSGTGRLQPQHF; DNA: TGTGCCAGCAGTGGGACAGGGAGGCTTCAGCCCCAGCATTTT
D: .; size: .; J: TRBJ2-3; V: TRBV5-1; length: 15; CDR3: CASSLDQVSTDTQYF; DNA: TGCGCCAGCAGCTTGGATCAGGTTAGCACAGATACGCAGTATTTT
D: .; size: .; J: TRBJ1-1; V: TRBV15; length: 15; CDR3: CATSRGGNSNTEAFF; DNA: TGTGCCACCAGCAGAGGAGGGAATAGCAACACTGAAGCTTTCTTT
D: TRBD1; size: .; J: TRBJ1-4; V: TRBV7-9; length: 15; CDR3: CASSRDRDGPGKLFF; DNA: TGTGCCAGCAGCCGGGACAGGGACGGACCAGGAAAACTGTTTTTT
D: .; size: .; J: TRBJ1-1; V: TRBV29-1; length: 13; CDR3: CSAVKSMNTEAFF; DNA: TGCAGCGCAGTGAAGTCAATGAACACTGAAGCTTTCTTT
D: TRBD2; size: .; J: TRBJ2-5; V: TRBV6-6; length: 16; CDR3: CASSYLGLAGTETQYF; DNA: TGTGCCAGCAGTTACCTTGGACTAGCGGGGACAGAGACCCAGTACTTC
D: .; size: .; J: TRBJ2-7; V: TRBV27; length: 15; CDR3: CASSSPGTYVEGQYF; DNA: TGTGCCAGCAGTTCACCGGGAACGTATGTGGAAGGGCAGTACTTC
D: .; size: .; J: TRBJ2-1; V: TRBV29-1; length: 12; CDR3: CSVDSGNNEQFF; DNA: TGCAGCGTTGATTCCGGGAACAATGAGCAGTTCTTC
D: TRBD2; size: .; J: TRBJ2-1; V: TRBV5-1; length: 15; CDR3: CASSLVSGGNNEQFF; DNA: TGCGCCAGCAGCTTGGTTAGCGGGGGAAACAATGAGCAGTTCTTC
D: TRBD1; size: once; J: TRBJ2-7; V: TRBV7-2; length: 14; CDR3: CASSFDRGSYEQYF; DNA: TGTGCCAGCAGCTTCGACAGGGGATCCTACGAGCAGTACTTC
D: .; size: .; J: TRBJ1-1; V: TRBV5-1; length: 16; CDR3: CASSLDIRTRITEAFF; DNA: TGCGCCAGCAGCTTGGATATCCGGACACGGATCACTGAAGCTTTCTTT
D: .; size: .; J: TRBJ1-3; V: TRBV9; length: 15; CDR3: CASSASGASGNTIYF; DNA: TGTGCCAGCAGCGCATCAGGGGCCTCTGGAAACACCATATATTTT
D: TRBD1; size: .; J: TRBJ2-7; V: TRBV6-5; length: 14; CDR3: CASRKDRGRVEQYF; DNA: TGTGCCAGCAGGAAGGACAGGGGGCGCGTCGAGCAGTACTTC
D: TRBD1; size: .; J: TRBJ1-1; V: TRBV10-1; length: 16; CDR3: CASSDFRQGKNTEAFF; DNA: TGCGCCAGCAGTGATTTCCGACAGGGCAAAAACACTGAAGCTTTCTTT
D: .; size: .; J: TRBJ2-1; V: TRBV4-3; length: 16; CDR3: CASSQDRAGLRNEQFF; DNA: TGCGCCAGCAGCCAAGATAGGGCAGGGTTGCGAAATGAGCAGTTCTTC
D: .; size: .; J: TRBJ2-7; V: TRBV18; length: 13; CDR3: CASSPQRTYEQYF; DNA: TGTGCCAGCTCACCTCAGCGAACCTACGAGCAGTACTTC
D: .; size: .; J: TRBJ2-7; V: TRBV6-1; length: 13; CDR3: CASSGRTRYEQYF; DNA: TGTGCCAGCAGTGGAAGGACAAGGTACGAGCAGTACTTC